This T cell receptor beta chain is drawn from a study of blood T cell repertoires in COVID-19. In the study overall: From the United States, Italy and Spain came samples of acute and convalescent COVID-19. T cells, B-cell-depleted T cells, or PBMCs provided the cDNA or gDNA that served as material.

CDR1 is MDHEN, CDR2 SYDVKM, per germline. CDR3 length equals 14 residues. The ends were cut back, 7 bases at V and 1 base at J, with 13 bases in the middle. As processed by the authors: It was from reference gene primer amplification that nucleated cell counts were estimated. The table came from immunoSEQ multiplex PCR; TCRdb's copy has only in-frame clones and leaves some out. V and J calls and clone size are given by that table; D and trimming were obtained from the DNA. This table holds approximately 29,000 clones, roughly 87% found once. The chain is built from TRBV28 and TRBJ1-1, with no clear D. This TCR came from a woman aged 60-70 years with active COVID-19. The sample taken for sequencing was peripheral blood. The CDR3, as DNA: TGTGCCAGCATGGAGGTCGGTCGGAACACTGAAGCTTTCTTT. Protein sequence: CASMEVGRNTEAFF. Full variable domain (missing parts from reference TRBV28 and TRBJ1-1): DVKVTQSSRYLVKRTGEKVFLECVQDMDHENMFWYRQDPGLGLRLIYFSYDVKMKEKGDIPEGYSVSREKKERFSLILESASTNQTSMYLCASMEVGRNTEAFFGQGTRLTVV.